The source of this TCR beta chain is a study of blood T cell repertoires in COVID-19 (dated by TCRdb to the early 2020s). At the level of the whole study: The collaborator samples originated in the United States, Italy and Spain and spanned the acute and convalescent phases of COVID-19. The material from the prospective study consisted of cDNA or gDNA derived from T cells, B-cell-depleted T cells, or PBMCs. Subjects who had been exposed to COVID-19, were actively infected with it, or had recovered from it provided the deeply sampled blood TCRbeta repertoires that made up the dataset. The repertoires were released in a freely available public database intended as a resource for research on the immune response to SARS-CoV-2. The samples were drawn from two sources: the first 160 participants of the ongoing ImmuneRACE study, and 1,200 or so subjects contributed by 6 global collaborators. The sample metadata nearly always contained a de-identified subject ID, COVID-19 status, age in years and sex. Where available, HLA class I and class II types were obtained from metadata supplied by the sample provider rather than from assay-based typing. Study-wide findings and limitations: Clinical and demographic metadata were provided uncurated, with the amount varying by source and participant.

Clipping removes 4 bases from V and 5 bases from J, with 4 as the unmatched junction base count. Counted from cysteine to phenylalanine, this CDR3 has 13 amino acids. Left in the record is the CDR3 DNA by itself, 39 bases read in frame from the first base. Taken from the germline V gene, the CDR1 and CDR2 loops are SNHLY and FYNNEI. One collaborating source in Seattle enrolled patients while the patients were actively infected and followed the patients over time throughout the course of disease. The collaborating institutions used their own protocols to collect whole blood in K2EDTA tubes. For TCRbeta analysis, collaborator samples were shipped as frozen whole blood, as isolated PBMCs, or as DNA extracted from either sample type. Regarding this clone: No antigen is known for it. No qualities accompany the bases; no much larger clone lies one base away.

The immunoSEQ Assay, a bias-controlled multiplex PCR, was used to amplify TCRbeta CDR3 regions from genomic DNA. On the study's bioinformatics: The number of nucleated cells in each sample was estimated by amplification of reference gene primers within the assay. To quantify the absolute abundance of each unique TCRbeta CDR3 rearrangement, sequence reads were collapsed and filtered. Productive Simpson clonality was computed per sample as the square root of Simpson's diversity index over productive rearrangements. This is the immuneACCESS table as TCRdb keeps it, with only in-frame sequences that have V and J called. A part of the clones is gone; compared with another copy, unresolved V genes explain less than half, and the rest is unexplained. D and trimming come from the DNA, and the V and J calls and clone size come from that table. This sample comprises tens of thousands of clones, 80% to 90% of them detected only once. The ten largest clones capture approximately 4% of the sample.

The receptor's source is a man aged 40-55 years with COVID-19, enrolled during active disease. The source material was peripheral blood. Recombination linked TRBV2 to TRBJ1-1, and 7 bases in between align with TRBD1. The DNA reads TGTGCCAGCAGTGCGACAGGGCTTACTGAAGCTTTCTTT. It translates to CASSATGLTEAFF.